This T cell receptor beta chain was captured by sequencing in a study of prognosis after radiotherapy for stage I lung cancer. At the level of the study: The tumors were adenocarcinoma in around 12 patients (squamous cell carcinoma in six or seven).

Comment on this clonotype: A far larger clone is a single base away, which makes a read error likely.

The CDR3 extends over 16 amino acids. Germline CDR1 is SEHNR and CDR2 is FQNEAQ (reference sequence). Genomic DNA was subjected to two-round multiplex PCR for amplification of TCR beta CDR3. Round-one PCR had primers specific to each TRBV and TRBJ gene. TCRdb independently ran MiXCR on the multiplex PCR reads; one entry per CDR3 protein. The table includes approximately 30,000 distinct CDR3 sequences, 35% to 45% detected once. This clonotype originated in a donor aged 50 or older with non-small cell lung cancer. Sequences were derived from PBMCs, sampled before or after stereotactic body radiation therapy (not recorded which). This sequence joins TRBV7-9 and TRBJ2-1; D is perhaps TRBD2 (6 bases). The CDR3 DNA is TGTGCCATCAGCTTGGGGCCGGGAGTCGGGAAAAATGAGCAGTTCTTC. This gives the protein CAISLGPGVGKNEQFF.